Sequencing of this TCR beta chain was carried out in a study of cytomegalovirus exposure and HLA in healthy donors (dated by TCRdb to between 2016 and 2019). A note on the overall study: In an earlier analysis of some 610 of the donors, around 300 Gb of sequence data and 100 million or so unique TCR beta sequences from 180 million or so T cells were reported. An early release that covered approximately 600 HLA-typed donors contained approximately 290 gigabases of sequencing data and 80 million or so unique TCR sequences. The genetic ancestry cluster associated with self-reported Caucasian donors included 81% of the roughly 380 genotyped donors. The study aimed to test whether cataloging public T cell receptors could reveal signatures of past pathogen exposure. Using immunosequencing, the study profiled T cell repertoires from about 650 subjects and related those repertoires to cytomegalovirus serostatus. In addition to the first cohort of 666 subjects, a separate validation cohort of 130 or so different subjects was used. High-throughput TCR immunosequencing, statistical association of individual TCRs with disease status, and machine learning were combined to predict cytomegalovirus infection status. A later analysis re-examined previously published TCR beta repertoires from just over 650 donors and added high-resolution HLA genotyping to investigate patterns of TCR occurrence. In the later analysis, no new phenotypic data were used to find candidate immune exposures; instead, reliance was placed on TCR beta sequences and their occurrence across donors. In an earlier analysis of several hundred of the donors, high-throughput TCR beta sequencing was used to judge whether each TCR beta V gene segment behaved as functional or pseudogenic. Donor age, sex, ethnicity and CMV serostatus were compiled together with the repertoire data. In a later genetic analysis, genome-wide SNP genotypes for about 55% of the roughly 670 donors were used, and that subset was treated as a discovery cohort. All discovery cohort repertoires had been generated using a single sequencing platform. HLA typing covered class I and class II loci at four-digit resolution. The number of typed donors differed by locus: about 620-630 for A, B, C, DRB1 and DQB1; 500 to 550 for DQA1; some 590 for DPA1; and approximately 450 for DPB1. Because of strong linkage in the cohort, four or five DR-DQ haplotypes were treated as single units for association and clustering. On average, around 240,000 unique TCR beta nucleotide sequences were sequenced per donor among fewer than 500 genotyped donors of the cohort, with roughly 18% of those sequences being non-productive. Study-wide conclusions, independent of this receptor: Broadly in line with IMGT annotations, most TCR beta V segments showed up in productive rearrangements about 90% or about 30% of the time in an earlier analysis of 450 to 750 of the donors. It was suggested by the authors that the approach could potentially be generalized to other disease states and immunological phenotypes. This cohort had only TCR beta chains sequenced, and the lack of alpha or paired-chain data limited which features could be detected. In a later analysis, HLA-associated TCR beta chains were found to be more clonally expanded and to have lower generation probabilities than equally common non-associated chains. The study gave a list of some 150 TCR beta chains associated with cytomegalovirus. A later genetic analysis reported fewer N-insertions in productive TCRs among donors in an Asian-associated ancestry cluster than the roughly 640-donor mean. Most CMV-associated TCR beta chains appeared to be HLA-restricted in a later analysis, and the HLA associations seemed to be driven largely by CMV exposure. Because counts were too low, seventeen rarely observed V segments, including chromosome 9 orphons, were left out of the earlier analysis of a few hundred of the donors. Linkage disequilibrium might explain the correlated functional status among segregating V segments, but an unknown experimental factor could not be excluded. Immune exposure information for the cohort was limited to CMV serostatus. A later analysis reported that several top co-occurrence clusters appeared linked to parvovirus B19, influenza, CMV and Epstein-Barr virus. While some public TCRs were present in many individuals, most TCR sequences turned up only very rarely across donors. The classifier was reported to diagnose cytomegalovirus status with high specificity and sensitivity in both the original and validation cohorts. A cluster of highly shared sequence variants was judged likely to represent a technical artifact of the sequencing pipeline. When HLA alleles, especially DR and DQ, strongly co-occurred, attributing TCR associations to individual alleles was difficult. The 87-base-pair reads could not distinguish some IMGT-functional V segments, including TRBV6-2 and TRBV6-3, so those segments were excluded. A few of the identified cytomegalovirus-associated TCR beta chains were confirmed in vitro to be specific for cytomegalovirus antigens. Roughly uniform sequencing depth across donors was assumed in presence/absence analyses, although this assumption may not hold. A further reported finding was that TCR beta sequences accurately predicted the HLA-A and HLA-B alleles for most subjects in the first cohort. In a later analysis, 15,000 to 20,000 TCR beta sequences were associated with specific HLA alleles at a false discovery rate of 0.05. According to a later analysis, TCR association rates differed among HLA loci, with DRB1 alleles showing the most associated TCRs and HLA-C alleles showing the fewest. A later genetic analysis associated a missense DCLRE1C variant with V-gene and J-gene trimming of TCR beta chains, and an independent cohort replicated the association. Because HLA typing was unavailable for some donors at each locus, only the typed subset was used in association tests.

Compared with germline, V lacks 4 bases and J lacks 6 bases; bases without a gene match: 4. The CDR3 contains 14 residues, cysteine and phenylalanine counted. The sequence is cut down to CDR3 DNA, 42 bases in frame from base 1. The germline V gene specifies MNHEY as CDR1 and SVGAGI as CDR2. Libraries were made using the immunoSEQ multiplex PCR assay. The multiplex PCR relied on a mix of 60 forward primers for TCR Vbeta segments and 13 reverse primers for TCR Jbeta segments. A multiplex PCR assay on genomic DNA amplified the CDR3 region of rearranged TCR beta genes. The Illumina HiSeq System was used to sequence the amplified TCR beta libraries as 87-base-pair reads. In the source study's methods: A later analysis counted tens of millions of unique TCR beta chains across the 650 to 700 repertoires, and 9 million to 14 million of these chains were shared by at least two donors. Raw reads were error-corrected and collapsed into unique sequences with a nearest-neighbor algorithm that merged closely related sequences to remove PCR and sequencing errors. Alignment of CDR3 sequences to IMGT reference sequences was used to assign V, D and J gene segments. For a sequence to be retained, at least a six-nucleotide match to both a V gene segment and a J gene segment was required. A rearrangement was called productive if the CDR3 had no stop codons and remained in frame with V and J, and every other rearrangement was called non-productive. Following IMGT convention, CDR3 was defined as the stretch from the second conserved V-encoded cysteine to the conserved J-encoded phenylalanine. The earlier analysis of 500 to 600 of the donors excluded sequences that lacked an unambiguous match to a single V gene segment. An earlier analysis of 450 to 650 of the donors called V segments functional above 56.7% productive rearrangements and segregating when the between-donor standard deviation exceeded 5%. A statistical classification framework was built to diagnose cytomegalovirus status from the catalog of TCR beta chain sequences. In a later analysis, TCR nucleotide sequences were compared against IMGT/GENE-DB human TR gene sequences so that V and J genes could be assigned. A later analysis assigned CDR3 sequences and most-parsimonious VDJ recombination scenarios with the TCRdist pipeline. In a later analysis, each TCR beta chain was defined by its CDR3 amino acid sequence together with its V-gene family, and reads without a unique V-gene family were excluded. In a later analysis, 550 to 650 highly shared, low-generation-probability nucleotide sequences were removed to address suspected cross-contamination and a sequencing artifact. In a later analysis, a clonal expansion index was calculated for each public chain from normalized within-repertoire ranks of inferred template counts. In a later analysis, generation probabilities were computed using a VDJ recombination model fitted to out-of-frame rearrangements, and the results were checked against IGoR. Hypergeometric tests were used in a later analysis to score TCR-TCR, TCR-HLA and TCR-CMV co-occurrence, with a repertoire-size bias correction applied to the TCR pairs. False discovery rates were estimated in a later analysis by permuting HLA or CMV assignments 20 times. In a later analysis, co-occurring TCRs were grouped using DBSCAN, with TCRdist sequence similarity added in when clustering inside HLA-allele-positive subsets. Repertoires with fewer than 30,000 or more than 120,000 public chains, plus five repertoires with anomalous nucleotide sharing, were excluded from co-occurrence clustering. TCRdb stores this immuneACCESS table with in-frame sequences only. Part of the clones is absent; in the studies checked, under half of the shortfall reflects unresolved V genes, and no reason is known for the rest. Clone size and the V and J calls come from that table; the DNA yielded D and trimming. Across this sample there are more than 90,000 clones, with roughly 70% seen only once. The top ten clonotypes cover less than 11% of the sample.

This clone came up a few times. Its antigen is not yet known. No base quality values were provided; no much bigger clone lies one nucleotide off. The cohort was made up of 500 to 800 healthy bone marrow donors. Cohort members were all nominally healthy when sampled, although unrecorded immune exposures were likely present. The donor was CMV seronegative and belonged to the group of more than 300 seronegative cohort members. A peripheral blood sample was collected from each donor, and TCR beta sequencing was performed on peripheral blood mononuclear cells. The Qiagen DNeasy Blood Extraction Kit was used to extract genomic DNA from the blood cell samples.

In this chain, TRBV6-5 is recombined with TRBJ1-5, and TRBD1 matches 9 of the central bases. Source material: PBMCs. The TCR comes from a man aged 50 to 59 in good health and CMV-seronegative. The nucleotide sequence reads TGTGCCAGCAGTTCCGGGACAGGGCTTCAGCCCCAGCATTTT. Translated, this gives CASSSGTGLQPQHF.